The rows below give T cell receptor beta chains drawn from one sample of a study of cytomegalovirus exposure and HLA in healthy donors. Libraries were prepared by immunoSEQ multiplex PCR; TCRdb keeps only in-frame clonotypes and omits some of them. The profile shows 75,000 to 100,000 clones, 64% of them singletons. The sequenced sample consisted of PBMCs. The source is a man in his sixties in good health and CMV-seronegative. The CDR3 runs from the conserved cysteine through the conserved F or W. Each record gives: CDR3 length, clone size, J gene, V gene, D gene, CDR3 DNA, CDR3 protein. A D gene is named only where the DNA matches it firmly. Clone size, where shown, is once, few, many, or a class for clones that have expanded.

>15|-|TRBJ2-5|TRBV5-1|TRBD2
TGCGCCAGCAGCTTGAGCGGGGCCAGGCAAGAGACCCAGTACTTC
CASSLSGARQETQYF
>20|-|TRBJ2-6|TRBV19|-
TGTGCCAGTAGCCCATATCCCCCGGGACTCACAGCCTCTGGGGCCAACGTCCTGACTTTC
CASSPYPPGLTASGANVLTF
>14|few|TRBJ2-3|TRBV19|-
TGTGCCAGTAGTCATGCGGGAAAAACAGATACGCAGTATTTT
CASSHAGKTDTQYF
>13|-|TRBJ1-1|TRBV7-8|-
TGTGCCAGCAGCTCCCGAGGGAACACTGAAGCTTTCTTT
CASSSRGNTEAFF
>13|-|TRBJ2-1|TRBV30|TRBD2
TGTGCCTGGACTAGCGGGAGGGCCACTGAGCAGTTCTTC
CAWTSGRATEQFF
>16|once|TRBJ2-7|TRBV18|-
TGTGCCAGCTCACCACCGTCGCAGGGCCAGAGCTACGAGCAGTACTTC
CASSPPSQGQSYEQYF
>13|-|TRBJ2-5|TRBV15|-
TGTGCCACCAGCACCTTGGGGGGAGAGACCCAGTACTTC
CATSTLGGETQYF
>13|few|TRBJ2-1|TRBV28|-
TGTGCCAGCAGTTTTGCAGACTACAATGAGCAGTTCTTC
CASSFADYNEQFF
>17|-|TRBJ1-3|TRBV7-2|-
TGTGCCAGCAGCGAAAGTCCAGGACAGATCTCTGGAAACACCATATATTTT
CASSESPGQISGNTIYF
>14|-|TRBJ1-2|TRBV7-9|TRBD1
TGTGCCAGCAGCTTAAGTCGGGACAGCTATGGCTACACCTTC
CASSLSRDSYGYTF
>13|-|TRBJ1-4|TRBV9|-
TGTGCCAGCGGTCGGGGGGTTAATGAAAAACTGTTTTTT
CASGRGVNEKLFF
>17|few|TRBJ2-5|TRBV10-2|TRBD2
TGCGCCATCCCGCGTGGGGCTGCAGCGGGAGTGGGCGAGACCCAGTACTTC
CAIPRGAAAGVGETQYF
>14|many|TRBJ1-3|TRBV5-1|-
TGCGCCAGCAGCCAAGGGGGTGGTGGAAACACCATATATTTT
CASSQGGGGNTIYF
>13|-|TRBJ1-2|TRBV27|TRBD1
TGTGCCAGCAGTCCCCGGGACAGGGATGGCTACACCTTC
CASSPRDRDGYTF
>14|-|TRBJ1-1|TRBV6-4|-
TGTGCCAGCAGTGTCGACAGCCAAAACACTGAAGCTTTCTTT
CASSVDSQNTEAFF
>15|few|TRBJ2-3|TRBV2|TRBD1
TGTGCCAGCTCCCCGGACAGGTTGAGCACAGATACGCAGTATTTT
CASSPDRLSTDTQYF
>14|-|TRBJ1-1|TRBV7-9|-
TGTGCCAGCAGCTTAGGGGGGCAGGTGGCTGAAGCTTTCTTT
CASSLGGQVAEAFF
>14|-|TRBJ2-5|TRBV11-3|TRBD1
TGTGCCAGCAGCCAGCAGGGGGCAGGGGAGACCCAGTACTTC
CASSQQGAGETQYF
>15|-|TRBJ1-2|TRBV29-1|-
TGCAGCGTTGATTGGGGGGGCAGGGGAACGGATGGCTACACCTTC
CSVDWGGRGTDGYTF
>17|few|TRBJ2-7|TRBV4-2|TRBD2
TGTGCCAGCAGCCAAGAGGTCGGCGGGAGGCGCTGGTACGAGCAGTACTTC
CASSQEVGGRRWYEQYF
>14|-|TRBJ1-1|TRBV5-4|-
TGTGCCACCCAAGGTTGGGAGGGGGACTCTGAAGCTTTCTTT
CATQGWEGDSEAFF
>14|-|TRBJ2-1|TRBV4-1|TRBD2
TGCGCCAGCAGCCTTTCGCGGGAGGGCCTAGATCCGTTCTTC
CASSLSREGLDPFF
>13|-|TRBJ1-1|TRBV10-1|-
TGCGCCAGCAGTAGAGGGCTGGGGACTGAAGCTTTCTTT
CASSRGLGTEAFF
>15|-|TRBJ2-7|TRBV11-3|TRBD1
TGTGCCAGCAGCCCCCACGGGACAGCTGGCTTCGAGCAGTACTTC
CASSPHGTAGFEQYF
>16|-|TRBJ2-6|TRBV28|TRBD1
TGTGCCAGCAGTACTCCCACAGGGGCCGGGGCCAACGTCCTGACTTTC
CASSTPTGAGANVLTF
>15|-|TRBJ2-1|TRBV6-5|TRBD2
TGTGCCAGCAGAACCCTAACGGGGGGGTACAATGAGCAGTTCTTC
CASRTLTGGYNEQFF
>16|-|TRBJ2-7|TRBV27|TRBD2
TGTGCCAGCAGTTTCTCCTGGACTAGCGGGAGCCCCGAGCAGTACTTC
CASSFSWTSGSPEQYF
>12|once|TRBJ1-3|TRBV5-1|-
TGCGCCAGCAGCCCCGCGGGAAACACCATATATTTT
CASSPAGNTIYF
>15|few|TRBJ2-1|TRBV6-4|TRBD2
TGTGCCAGCAGTGACGATAGCGGGGGGGCCAATGAGCAGTTCTTC
CASSDDSGGANEQFF
>17|few|TRBJ1-6|TRBV7-6|-
TGTGCCAGCAGCCAAAATCAGTCGGGGGGGGTTAGGTCACCCCTCCACTTT
CASSQNQSGGVRSPLHF
>19|-|TRBJ2-6|TRBV19|TRBD2
TGTGCCAGTAACCCCCGGGGGACTAGCGGGGGGGCTGGGGCCAACGTCCTGACTTTC
CASNPRGTSGGAGANVLTF